Following are 26 T cell receptor beta chains from one sample sequenced in a study of shared clonotypes between healthy human individuals (TCRdb year 2020). For the CD8 naive samples, CD45RO-negative cells were positively selected for CCR7, yielding a CD45RA+CCR7+ population from which TemRA cells were excluded. Receptor amplification or capture employed the immunoSEQ multiplex PCR assay. TCRdb retrieved this table from immuneACCESS and kept in-frame rearrangements only. Not all clones are present; in checked studies, unresolved V genes account for under half, and no reason is known for the remainder. The sample table shows some 2 million clones, and about 95% are seen once. The ten top clones hold roughly 1.1% of the sample. The sequenced sample was naive CD8+ T cells sorted from blood. The intended sense of this specimen's cell subset or site label: CD45RA+CCR7+. The receptors come from a man younger than 30 in good health.

The chain joins TRBV4-1 to TRBJ2-5; 11 bases align to TRBD2. The CDR3 has 18 residues. V dropped 0 bases and J dropped 2; count of bases not matched to a gene: 8. The germline V gene encodes CDR1 MGHRA and CDR2 YSYEKL. The CDR3 loop is CASSQDPRGTSGQETQYF. The DNA of the CDR3 is TGCGCCAGCAGCCAAGACCCTCGGGGGACTAGCGGACAAGAGACCCAGTACTTC.

The chain joins TRBV5-5 to TRBJ1-1; TRBD1 matches 7 bases. The V gene's germline CDR1 is SGHKS and CDR2 YYEKEE (reference sequence). The CDR3 sequence is 16 residues long. After removal of 2 bases from V and 6 bases from J, the junction contained 13 bases not matched to a gene. Written as DNA, the CDR3 is TGTGCCAGCAGCTTCGGCATACAGGGGAGTCGAGCTGAAGCTTTCTTT. This sequence encodes CASSFGIQGSRAEAFF.

The V call is TRBV5-4, the J call TRBJ1-5; the match to TRBD1 covers 9 bases. CDR3 size: 15 residues. CDR1 and CDR2 (germline): SGHNT, YYREEE (reference sequence). Unmatched junction bases numbered 5, after V lost 4 bases and J lost 3 bases. The CDR3 coding sequence is TGTGCCAGCAGCATGGACAGGGGACTCAATCAGCCCCAGCATTTT. It specifies CASSMDRGLNQPQHF.

This chain connects TRBV28 to TRBJ2-4; no firm D call. The germline V and J ends were trimmed by 0 bases and 1 base, with 10 bases remaining between them. The CDR3 runs to 16 residues. The germline V gene encodes CDR1 MDHEN and CDR2 SYDVKM. The CDR3 nucleotides read TGTGCCAGCAGTTTATGGGCAGAAGGGGCCAAAAACATTCAGTACTTC. Translating it yields CASSLWAEGAKNIQYF.

This rearrangement joins TRBV7-9 to TRBJ1-3; possibly TRBD1 for D (5 bases). Germline V CDR1 and CDR2: SEHNR, FQNEAQ (reference sequence). The CDR3 totals 13 residues. Here the CDR3 reads CGSAAGTGNTIYF. In DNA form, the CDR3 reads TGTGGAAGCGCGGCAGGGACTGGAAACACCATATATTTT.

The J gene is TRBJ2-1, the V gene TRBV10-3, with D possibly being TRBD2 (5 bases). CDR1 and CDR2 (germline): ENHRY, SYGVKD. CDR3 length equals 13 residues. Trimming left V 6 bases short and J 9 bases short, with 15 bases between. This CDR3 is CAIRPGRSGEQFF. CDR3 coding DNA: TGTGCCATCAGGCCGGGTAGGAGCGGTGAGCAGTTCTTC.

The chain couples TRBV27 to TRBJ2-2, with D tentatively TRBD2 (5 bases). V lost 3 bases and J lost 3, with 8 bases in between. Germline CDR1 reads MNHEY; CDR2 reads SMNVEV (reference sequence). The CDR3 runs to 14 residues. The chain's CDR3 is CASSFFGDTGELFF. The CDR3 coding sequence is TGTGCCAGCAGTTTCTTCGGGGACACCGGGGAGCTGTTTTTT.

With respect to this clone: The sample carries other DNA sequences with the same CDR3. The V gene is TRBV7-9, the J gene TRBJ2-7; 8 bases match TRBD1. The V gene's germline CDR1 is SEHNR and CDR2 FQNEAQ (reference sequence). Losses at the gene ends were 5 bases for V and 0 bases for J; bases not matched to a gene: 9. CDR3 length: 16 amino acids. CDR3: CASSLSPGQGSYEQYF. Here the CDR3 DNA reads TGTGCCAGCAGCCTATCACCCGGACAGGGCTCCTACGAGCAGTACTTC.

V gene TRBV27 combines with J gene TRBJ2-7; the D is unclear. V was pared by 5 bases and J by 6 bases, with 23 bases between. Germline loops: CDR1 MNHEY, CDR2 SMNVEV (reference sequence). The CDR3 extends over 16 amino acids. The CDR3 bases are TGTGCCAGCAGTCCCTCCGACGGAAGAAAAGCTCTCGAGCAGTACTTC. It specifies CASSPSDGRKALEQYF.

The rearrangement uses TRBV7-2 and TRBJ1-5, with D unclear. Trimming removed 2 bases at V and 2 bases at J, with 10 bases between. The length of the CDR3 is 15 residues. Germline assignment: CDR1 SGHTA and CDR2 FQGNSA. The CDR3: CASSLRDWGNQPQHF. CDR3 DNA sequence: TGTGCCAGCAGCTTAAGGGATTGGGGCAATCAGCCCCAGCATTTT.

V and J are TRBV9 and TRBJ2-1; D is unclear. The CDR3 runs to 13 residues. Germline loops: CDR1 SGDLS, CDR2 YYNGEE. Trimming removed 1 base at V and 7 bases at J, with 9 bases between. CDR3 DNA: TGTGCCAGCAGCGTATACTACGCGAATGAGCAGTTCTTC. Protein sequence: CASSVYYANEQFF.

The V and J genes are TRBV2 and TRBJ1-2; 8 bases are shared with TRBD1. The CDR3 consists of 16 residues. Germline V lookup: CDR1 SNHLY, CDR2 FYNNEI. J was trimmed by 5 bases and V by 4 bases; bases with no gene match: 12. DNA of the CDR3: TGTGCCAGCAGTGGTACATGGACAGGGATGGAATATGGCTACACCTTC. This translates into CASSGTWTGMEYGYTF.

The chain recombines TRBV6-5 with TRBJ1-2; D remains unclear. The CDR3 loop spans 12 amino acids. Between the trimmed V and J ends, which lost 2 bases and 9 bases, there was a span of 10 bases. In germline, CDR1 is MNHEY, CDR2 SVGAGI. The CDR3 DNA reads as TGTGCCAGCAGTTACGCAGATAGAAGCTACACCTTC. This gives the protein CASSYADRSYTF.

The chain is built from TRBV7-9 and TRBJ2-3; D gene ambiguous. This CDR3 region has 15 residues. Germline loops: CDR1 SEHNR, CDR2 FQNEAQ (reference sequence). Trimming took off 5 bases at V and 0 bases at J, with 12 bases between the two ends. The CDR3, as DNA: TGTGCCAGCAGCCCCCCTCGTTCTAGCACAGATACGCAGTATTTT. Protein product: CASSPPRSSTDTQYF.

V gene TRBV11-2 combines with J gene TRBJ1-4; no reliable D call. The ends were cut back, 5 bases at V and 3 bases at J, with 7 bases in the middle. Germline lookup yields CDR1 SGHAT and CDR2 FQNNGV. The CDR3 loop spans 13 amino acids. CDR3 nucleotides: TGTGCCAGCAGCCCGACTCCTAATGAAAAACTGTTTTTT. This sequence encodes CASSPTPNEKLFF.

CDR3 protein: CASSEVGHGYGYTF. The CDR3 nucleotides are TGTGCCAGCAGTGAAGTAGGGCACGGCTATGGCTACACCTTC. The genes are TRBV6-1 and TRBJ1-2; D call uncertain. CDR1 MNHNS and CDR2 SASEGT come from the germline V gene. The CDR3 consists of 14 residues. V was clipped by 1 base and J by 4 bases, with 10 bases between them.

This chain connects TRBV9 to TRBJ2-7; TRBD2 matches at 7 bases. V gave up 7 bases and J gave up 0 bases; unmatched junction bases: 4. Germline V CDR1 and CDR2: SGDLS, YYNGEE. This CDR3 contains 13 residues. CDR3 DNA sequence: TGTGCCAGCGGAACTAGCGTCTCCTACGAGCAGTACTTC. The encoded protein is CASGTSVSYEQYF.

Only one count was recorded for this clone. CDR3 loop: CASQSIAGFYEQYF. The CDR3 DNA is TGTGCCAGCCAAAGTATTGCGGGGTTTTACGAGCAGTACTTC. The chain employs TRBV28 and TRBJ2-7, with TRBD2 as a possible D gene (6 bases). Germline values: CDR1 MDHEN, CDR2 SYDVKM. Trimming removed 8 bases at V and 4 bases at J, with 18 bases between. This CDR3 has 14 amino acids.

The chain has TRBV11-2 and TRBJ2-1, with unresolved D. This CDR3 spans 16 amino acids. The germline CDR1 and CDR2 sequences are SGHAT and FQNNGV. Trimming stripped 0 bases from V and 3 bases from J, with 12 bases between. CDR3 bases: TGTGCCAGCAGCTTAGATACGGCAGCCCTCTACAATGAGCAGTTCTTC. This codes for CASSLDTAALYNEQFF.

The J gene is TRBJ2-7, the V gene TRBV5-1; D gene ambiguous. Germline V gives CDR1 SGHRS, CDR2 YFSETQ. Trimming cost V 0 bases and J 5 bases, with 12 bases left between them. CDR3 length: 14 residues. The CDR3 protein is CASSLGDLLDEQYF. The CDR3 DNA reads as TGCGCCAGCAGCTTGGGAGATTTATTGGACGAGCAGTACTTC.

This chain uses TRBV29-1 with TRBJ2-2; D call uncertain. V lost 6 bases and J lost 0, with 17 bases in between. The CDR3 length is 16 residues. Germline V CDR1 and CDR2: SQVTM, ANQGSEA. The CDR3 loop reads CSVIDRSRANTGELFF. The CDR3 nucleotides are TGCAGCGTCATTGATAGGTCGCGAGCGAACACCGGGGAGCTGTTTTTT.

This clone was observed a single time. The CDR3 protein is CASSLSDGPPANYGYTF. CDR3 sequence (DNA): TGTGCCAGCAGTTTATCCGACGGTCCTCCTGCTAACTATGGCTACACCTTC. The chain joins TRBV28 to TRBJ1-2; D gene unclear. V lost 1 base and J lost 0, with 15 bases in between. The germline gives CDR1 MDHEN, CDR2 SYDVKM. The CDR3 runs to 17 residues.

A note on this clone: Within the sample, other DNA sequences also encode this same CDR3. V is TRBV11-2 and J is TRBJ2-7; D ambiguous. V lost 2 bases and J 1 base, leaving 3 bases between the germline ends. Germline-derived CDR1 and CDR2 are SGHAT and FQNNGV. The CDR3 has 12 residues. Written as DNA, the CDR3 is TGTGCCAGCAGCTTAATTTCCTACGAGCAGTACTTC. Its translation is CASSLISYEQYF. Together with reference TRBV11-2 and TRBJ2-7, the CDR3 gives the full variable domain: EAGVAQSPRYKIIEKRQSVAFWCNPISGHATLYWYQQILGQGPKLLIQFQNNGVVDDSQLPKDRFSAERLKGVDSTLKIQPAKLEDSAVYLCASSLISYEQYFGPGTRLTVT.

This chain joins TRBV9 and TRBJ1-6; D might be TRBD1 (5 bases). Germline V gives CDR1 SGDLS, CDR2 YYNGEE. The CDR3 is made up of 15 amino acids. V was shortened by 3 bases and J by 6 bases, with 13 bases between the two germline ends. The CDR3 DNA follows: TGTGCCAGCAGCGGGGCTGGGGCGAGTAATTCACCCCTCCACTTT. It yields the protein CASSGAGASNSPLHF.

This clone was observed a single time. The chain is built from TRBV5-1 and TRBJ1-1; D gene uncertain. The CDR3 extends over 13 amino acids. Germline V gene sequence: CDR1 SGHRS, CDR2 YFSETQ. Trimming pared 10 bases from V and 11 bases from J, leaving 24 bases between. The CDR3 sequence is CAALPRLNPRAFF. The CDR3 coding sequence is TGCGCCGCCCTGCCCCGGTTGAACCCGAGGGCTTTCTTT.

V is TRBV13 and J is TRBJ2-1; TRBD2 is a possible D gene (5 bases). Germline CDR1 is PRHDT and CDR2 is FYEKMQ (reference sequence). With 3 bases removed from V and 2 bases from J, the gap between germline ends came to 11 bases. There are 15 residues in the CDR3. CDR3 loop: CASSFTGFPYNEQFF. CDR3 DNA sequence: TGTGCCAGCAGCTTTACGGGGTTCCCCTACAATGAGCAGTTCTTC.